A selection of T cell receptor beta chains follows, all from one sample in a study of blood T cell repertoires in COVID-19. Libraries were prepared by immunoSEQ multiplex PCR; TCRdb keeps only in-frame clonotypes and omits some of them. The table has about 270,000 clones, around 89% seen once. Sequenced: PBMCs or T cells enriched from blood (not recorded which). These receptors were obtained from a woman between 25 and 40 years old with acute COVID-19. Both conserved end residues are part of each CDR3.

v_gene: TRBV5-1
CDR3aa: CASSLSGDTEAFF

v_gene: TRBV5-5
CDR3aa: CASSLYEGAGLSEYF

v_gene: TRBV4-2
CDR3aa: CASSQVGGASYEQYF

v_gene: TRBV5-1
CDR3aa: CASSFDRLAYEQYF

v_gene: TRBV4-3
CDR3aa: CASSQDRAGGVDEQYF

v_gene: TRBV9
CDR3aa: CASSSTGTGNQPQHF

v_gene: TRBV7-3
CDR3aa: CASSLRLGGVAGDYEQYF

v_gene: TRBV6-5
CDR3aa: CASRPPPEGSLTF

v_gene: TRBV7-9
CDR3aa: CASSLGVFGTSLYEQYF

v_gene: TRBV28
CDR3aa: CASSLPGDYEQYF

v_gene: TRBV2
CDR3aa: CASSEYKEDEQFF

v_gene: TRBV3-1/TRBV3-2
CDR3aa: CASSHPTRTNEQFF

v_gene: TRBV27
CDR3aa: CASSPFGDRDEQFF

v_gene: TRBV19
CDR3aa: CASSATGGLVEKLFF

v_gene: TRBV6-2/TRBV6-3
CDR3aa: CASSDPGLAGGDEQFF

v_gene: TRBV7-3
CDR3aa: CASSLGGREGQFF

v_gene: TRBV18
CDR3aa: CASSPGQQLSSPLHF

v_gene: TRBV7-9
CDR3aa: CASSTEGFEQYF

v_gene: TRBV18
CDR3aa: CASSPTGGGNTGELFF

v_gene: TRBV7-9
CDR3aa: CASSLLAEEQYF

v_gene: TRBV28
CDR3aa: CASSWGDGGSNQPQHF

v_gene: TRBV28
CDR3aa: CASSSSVGMEYEQFF

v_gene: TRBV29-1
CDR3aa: CSVEKDRGSGEQFF

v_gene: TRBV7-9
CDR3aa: CASSQPSRDTAYNEQFF

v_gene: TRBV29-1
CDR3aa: CSVMGRMNTEAFF

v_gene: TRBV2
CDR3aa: CASRVGPGLAGTDTQYF

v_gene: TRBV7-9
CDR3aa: CASSLRGNTIYF

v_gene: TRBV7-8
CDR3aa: CASSLWGDGLNTDTQYF

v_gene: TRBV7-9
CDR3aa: CASSLAFGLAGAEQFF

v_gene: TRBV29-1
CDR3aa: CSVEGGSRGTYEQYF

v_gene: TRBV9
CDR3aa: CASSLQGTGELFF

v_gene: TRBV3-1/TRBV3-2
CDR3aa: CASSQDSGSYNEQFF

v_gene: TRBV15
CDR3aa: CATSPHGTSKLYEQFF

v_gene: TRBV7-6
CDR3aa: CASSLQGSAQDTQYF

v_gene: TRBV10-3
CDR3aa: CAIGTQSSYEQYF

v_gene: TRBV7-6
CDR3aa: CASSLGEQGGFSYEQYF

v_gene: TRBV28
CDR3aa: CASSLVHVLAGGYEQYF

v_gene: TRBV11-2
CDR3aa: CASSWGLWAGEVDTQYF

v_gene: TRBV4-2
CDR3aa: CASSQGQGTELEKLFF

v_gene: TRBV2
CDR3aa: CASSEWGGGYEQYF

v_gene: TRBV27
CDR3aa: CASSLGLDNSPLHF

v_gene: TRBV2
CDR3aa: CASSEWGQMSNQPQHF

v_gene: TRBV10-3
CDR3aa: CAISDSTYEQYF

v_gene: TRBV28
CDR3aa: CASSISVANEKLFF

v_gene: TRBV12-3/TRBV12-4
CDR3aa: CASRRGRYGYTF

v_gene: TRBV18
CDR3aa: CASSLTGTGREKLFF

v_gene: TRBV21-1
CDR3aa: CASSETAGYGYTF